This T cell receptor (beta chain) was captured in a study of siplizumab effects on memory and regulatory T cells. V was shortened by 6 bases and J by 1 base, with 13 bases between the two germline ends. From germline, CDR1 is SEHNR and CDR2 FQNEAQ (reference sequence). This CDR3 region has 14 residues. Whole-study results and caveats: Alloreactive sequences whose origin lay in unstimulated CD4+ memory cells were significantly reduced by siplizumab. Naive T cells apparently outstripped memory cells in diversity and seemed major alloresponse contributors. Sequences below about 10^-5 frequency were poorly captured, and few alloreactive clones mapped to unstimulated subsets.

With regard to this clone: Its antigen is currently unknown.

Sequenced by immunoSEQ multiplex PCR; TCRdb stores in-frame clones only, minus some. Found here are nearly 85,000 clones, about 95% of them singletons; the top ten hold less than 20%. The receptor's source is a human donor in good health. The material sequenced was CD8+ T cells sorted from blood. V and J are TRBV7-9 and TRBJ2-7; D not certain. The CDR3 sequence is CASSFSTASYEQYF. CDR3 bases: TGTGCCAGCAGTTTTTCGACGGCTTCCTACGAGCAGTACTTC.